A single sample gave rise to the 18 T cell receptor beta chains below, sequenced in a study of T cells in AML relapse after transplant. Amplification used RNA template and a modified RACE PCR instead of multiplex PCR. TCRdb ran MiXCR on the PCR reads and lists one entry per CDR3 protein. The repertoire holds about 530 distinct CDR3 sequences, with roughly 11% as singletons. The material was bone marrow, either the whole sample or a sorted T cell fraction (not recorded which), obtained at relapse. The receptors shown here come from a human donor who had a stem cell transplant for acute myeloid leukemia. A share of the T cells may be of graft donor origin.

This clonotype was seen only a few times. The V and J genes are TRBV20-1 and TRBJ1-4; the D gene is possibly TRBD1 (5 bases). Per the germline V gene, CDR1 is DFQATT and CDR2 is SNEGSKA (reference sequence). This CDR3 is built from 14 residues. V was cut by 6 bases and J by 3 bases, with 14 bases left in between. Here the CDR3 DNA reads TGCAGTGCAGGGTCGGGACGGCCTAATGAAAAACTGTTTTTT. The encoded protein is CSAGSGRPNEKLFF.

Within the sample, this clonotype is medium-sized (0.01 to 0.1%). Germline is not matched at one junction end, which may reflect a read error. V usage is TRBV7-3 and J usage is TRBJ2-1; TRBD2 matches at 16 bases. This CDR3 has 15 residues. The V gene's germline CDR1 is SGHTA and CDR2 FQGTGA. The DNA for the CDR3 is TGTGCCAGCAGCACTCCGGGACTAGCGGGGGGGCCCCCTATCTTC. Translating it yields CASSTPGLAGGPPIF.

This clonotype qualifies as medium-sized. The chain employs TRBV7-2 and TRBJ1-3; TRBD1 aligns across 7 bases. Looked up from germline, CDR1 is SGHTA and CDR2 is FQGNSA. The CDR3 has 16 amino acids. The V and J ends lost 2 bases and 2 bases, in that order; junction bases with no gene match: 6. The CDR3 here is CASSLKLDRAGNTIYF. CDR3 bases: TGTGCCAGCAGCTTAAAGCTTGACAGGGCTGGAAACACCATATATTTT.

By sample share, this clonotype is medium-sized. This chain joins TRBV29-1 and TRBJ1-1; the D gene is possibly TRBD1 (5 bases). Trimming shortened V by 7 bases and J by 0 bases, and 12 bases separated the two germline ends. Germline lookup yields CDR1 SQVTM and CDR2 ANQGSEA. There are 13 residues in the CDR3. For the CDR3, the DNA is TGCAGCGACCGGGGGATCATGAACACTGAAGCTTTCTTT. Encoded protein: CSDRGIMNTEAFF.

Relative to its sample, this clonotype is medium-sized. CDR3 sequence (DNA): TGTGCCAGCAGCTTCTCATTTGGTGGGAACGGGAATGAGCAGTTCTTC. Translation gives CASSFSFGGNGNEQFF. The rearrangement links TRBV5-6 to TRBJ2-1, with D unresolved. Germline V gene sequence: CDR1 SGHDT, CDR2 YYEEEE. The CDR3 spans 16 residues. Trimming removed 2 bases from V and 7 bases from J, with 19 bases in between.

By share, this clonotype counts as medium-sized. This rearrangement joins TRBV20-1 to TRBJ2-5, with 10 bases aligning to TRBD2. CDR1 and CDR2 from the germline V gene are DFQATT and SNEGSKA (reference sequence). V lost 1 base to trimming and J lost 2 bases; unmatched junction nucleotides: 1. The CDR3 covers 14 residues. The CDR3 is CSARGTSGQETQYF. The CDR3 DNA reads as TGCAGTGCTAGAGGGACTAGCGGACAAGAGACCCAGTACTTC.

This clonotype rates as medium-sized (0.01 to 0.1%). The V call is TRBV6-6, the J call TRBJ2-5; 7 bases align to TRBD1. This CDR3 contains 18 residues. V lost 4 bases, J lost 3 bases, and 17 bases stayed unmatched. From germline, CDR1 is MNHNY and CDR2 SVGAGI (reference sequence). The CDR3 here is CASSFANLQGMVEETQYF. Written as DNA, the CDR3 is TGTGCCAGCAGTTTCGCTAATCTACAGGGGATGGTTGAAGAGACCCAGTACTTC.

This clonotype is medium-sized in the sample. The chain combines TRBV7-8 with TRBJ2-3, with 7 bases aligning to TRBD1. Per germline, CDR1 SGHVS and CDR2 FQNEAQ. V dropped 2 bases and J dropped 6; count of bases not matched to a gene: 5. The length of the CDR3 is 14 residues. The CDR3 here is CASSLRQGADTQYF. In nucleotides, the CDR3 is TGTGCCAGCAGCTTACGACAGGGTGCGGATACGCAGTATTTT.

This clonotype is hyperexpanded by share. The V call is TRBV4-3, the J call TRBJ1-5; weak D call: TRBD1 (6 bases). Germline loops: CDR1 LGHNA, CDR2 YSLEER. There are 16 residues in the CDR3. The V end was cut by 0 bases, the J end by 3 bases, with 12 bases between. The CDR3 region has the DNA TGCGCCAGCAGCCAAGATCGATGGGACACCAATCAGCCCCAGCATTTT. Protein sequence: CASSQDRWDTNQPQHF.

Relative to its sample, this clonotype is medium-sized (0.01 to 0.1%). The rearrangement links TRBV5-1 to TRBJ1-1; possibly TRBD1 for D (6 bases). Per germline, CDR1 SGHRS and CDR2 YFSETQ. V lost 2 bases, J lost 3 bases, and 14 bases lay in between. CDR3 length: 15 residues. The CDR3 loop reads CASSFMGSGDTEAFF. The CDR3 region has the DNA TGCGCCAGCAGCTTCATGGGGTCAGGGGACACTGAAGCTTTCTTT. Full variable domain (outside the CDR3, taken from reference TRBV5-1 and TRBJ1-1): KAGVTQTPRYLIKTRGQQVTLSCSPISGHRSVSWYQQTPGQGLQFLFEYFSETQRNKGNFPGRFSGRQFSNSRSEMNVSTLELGDSALYLCASSFMGSGDTEAFFGQGTRLTVV.

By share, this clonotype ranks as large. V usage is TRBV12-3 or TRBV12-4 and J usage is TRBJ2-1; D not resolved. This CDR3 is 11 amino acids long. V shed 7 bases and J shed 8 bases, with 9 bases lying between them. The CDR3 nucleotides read TGTGCCAGCAATCTGAACGATGAGCAGTTCTTC. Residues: CASNLNDEQFF.

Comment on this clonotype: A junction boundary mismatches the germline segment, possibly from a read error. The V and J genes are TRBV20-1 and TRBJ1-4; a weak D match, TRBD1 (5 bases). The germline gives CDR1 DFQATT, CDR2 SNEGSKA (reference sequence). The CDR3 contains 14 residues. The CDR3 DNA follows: TGCAGTGCAGGGTCGGGACGGCCTAATGAAAAACTGTCTTTT. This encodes CSAGSGRPNEKLSF.

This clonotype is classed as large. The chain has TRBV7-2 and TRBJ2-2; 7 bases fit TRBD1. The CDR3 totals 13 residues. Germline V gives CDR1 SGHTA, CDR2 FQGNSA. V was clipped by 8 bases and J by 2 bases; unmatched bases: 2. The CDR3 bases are TGTGCCAGCGACAGGGATAACACCGGGGAGCTGTTTTTT. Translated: CASDRDNTGELFF.

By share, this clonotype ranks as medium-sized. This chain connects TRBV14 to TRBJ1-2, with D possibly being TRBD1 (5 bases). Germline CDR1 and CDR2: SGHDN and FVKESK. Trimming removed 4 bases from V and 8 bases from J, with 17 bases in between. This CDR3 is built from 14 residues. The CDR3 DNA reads TGTGCCAGCAGCCCTAGGTGGGGCGGCGAAGGCTACACCTTC. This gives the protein CASSPRWGGEGYTF.

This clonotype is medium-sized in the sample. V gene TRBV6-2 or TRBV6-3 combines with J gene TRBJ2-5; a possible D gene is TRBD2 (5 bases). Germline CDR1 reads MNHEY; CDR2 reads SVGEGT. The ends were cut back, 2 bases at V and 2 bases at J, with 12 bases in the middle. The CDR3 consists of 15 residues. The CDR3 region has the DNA TGTGCCAGCAGTTACCCCTTCGAGGGACAAGAGACCCAGTACTTC. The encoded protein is CASSYPFEGQETQYF.

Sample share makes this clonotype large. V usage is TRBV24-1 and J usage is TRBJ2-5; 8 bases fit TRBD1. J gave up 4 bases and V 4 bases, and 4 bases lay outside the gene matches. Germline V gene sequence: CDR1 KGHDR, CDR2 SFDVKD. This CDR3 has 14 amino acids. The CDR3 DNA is TGTGCCACCAGTGAAACCGGGACAGGAGAGACCCAGTACTTC. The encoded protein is CATSETGTGETQYF.

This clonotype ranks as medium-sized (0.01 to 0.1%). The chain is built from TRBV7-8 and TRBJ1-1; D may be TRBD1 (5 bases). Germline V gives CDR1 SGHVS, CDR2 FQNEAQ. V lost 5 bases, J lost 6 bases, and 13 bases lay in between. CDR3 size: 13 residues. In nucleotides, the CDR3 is TGTGCCAGCAGCCGCTCAGGGACCCCTGAAGCTTTCTTT. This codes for CASSRSGTPEAFF.

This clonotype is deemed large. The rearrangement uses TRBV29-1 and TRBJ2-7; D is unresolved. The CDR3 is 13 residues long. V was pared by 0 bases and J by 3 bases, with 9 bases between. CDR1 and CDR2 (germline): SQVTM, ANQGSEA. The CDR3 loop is CSVEDGPVYEQYF. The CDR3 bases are TGCAGCGTTGAAGATGGACCCGTCTACGAGCAGTACTTC.